This T cell receptor beta chain appears in the sequencing data of a study of cytomegalovirus exposure and HLA in healthy donors. Background on the study: About 80 million unique TCRs, all from HLA-typed donors, were included in an early release of the data. Points from the study as a whole: Further analysis, carried out later, found HLA-associated TCR beta chains more clonally expanded than equally common other chains. Accurate prediction of most subjects' HLA-A and HLA-B alleles from TCR beta sequences was reported. The study designated some 180 TCR beta chains cytomegalovirus-associated.

Germline CDR1 is SNHLY and CDR2 is FYNNEI. The CDR3 length is 13 residues. The V and J ends lost 4 bases and 7 bases respectively, with 10 bases between them. Researchers ran the PCR with 60 Vbeta and 13 Jbeta primers. Measured with immunoSEQ multiplex PCR; TCRdb has only the in-frame clones, and not every one. The sample holds approximately 210,000 clones, about four fifths seen once. For this clone: Its antigen is not identified.

The source material was PBMCs. The chain combines TRBV2 with TRBJ1-4, with D tentatively TRBD1 (5 bases). This clonotype originated in a man aged 35-49 years in good health and CMV-seropositive. The CDR3 region is CASSGGLGEKLFF. As DNA, the CDR3 is TGTGCCAGCAGTGGGGGCCTGGGTGAAAAACTGTTTTTT.